Given below is one T cell receptor (beta chain) in context. No antigen is known for it. The CDR3 runs to 14 residues. Germline V gene lookup returns CDR1 SQVTM and CDR2 ANQGSEA. J lost 5 bases, V lost 8 bases, and 11 bases had no gene match. The entry originates in a study of T cell responses to AZD1222 COVID-19 vaccine. Using immunoSEQ multiplex PCR, the repertoire was profiled, and TCRdb retains in-frame clones only, with some absent. The data contain around 110,000 clones, about 90% of them seen just once; the ten biggest clones take up 6.5% to 9.5%. Findings of the study overall: The CD4 TCRs associated with vaccination extended across spike and predominated at 160-218 and 743-854.

The source of this sequence is an adult in good health. V and J are TRBV29-1 and TRBJ2-2, with TRBD2 matching 7 bases. The sample was peripheral blood, taken on day 0 of AZD1222 vaccination. In DNA, the CDR3 is TGCAGCATCCCTTGGGACTACGGAACCGGGGAGCTGTTTTTT. Protein sequence: CSIPWDYGTGELFF.